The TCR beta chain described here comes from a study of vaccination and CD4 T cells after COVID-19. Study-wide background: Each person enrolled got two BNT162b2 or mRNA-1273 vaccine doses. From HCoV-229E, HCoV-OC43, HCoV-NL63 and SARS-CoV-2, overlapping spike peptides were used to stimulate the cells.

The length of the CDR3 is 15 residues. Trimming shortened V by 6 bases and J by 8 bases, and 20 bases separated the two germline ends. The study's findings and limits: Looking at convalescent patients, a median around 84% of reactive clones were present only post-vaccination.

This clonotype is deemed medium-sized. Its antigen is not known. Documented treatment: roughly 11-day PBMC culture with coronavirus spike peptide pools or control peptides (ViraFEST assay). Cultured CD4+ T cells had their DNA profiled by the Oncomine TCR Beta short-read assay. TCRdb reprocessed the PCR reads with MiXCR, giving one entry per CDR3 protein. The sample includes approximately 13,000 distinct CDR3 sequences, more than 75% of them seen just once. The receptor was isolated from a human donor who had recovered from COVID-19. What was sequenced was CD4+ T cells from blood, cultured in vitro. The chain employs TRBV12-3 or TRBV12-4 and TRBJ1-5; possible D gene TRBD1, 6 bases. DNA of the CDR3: TGTGCCAGCAGCAAAGGGGGGGTCCCGCGGGAGCCCCAGCATTTT. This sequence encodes CASSKGGVPREPQHF.